One and the same sample provided the 31 T cell receptor beta chains below, sequenced in a study of PD-L1 blockade in urothelial cancer. Produced via immunoSEQ multiplex PCR; TCRdb's table is partial and in-frame only. The repertoire has about 40,000 clones, roughly 85% of them found once; the top ten carry about 2.5%. As for time point: peripheral blood 6 weeks after treatment start. Sequenced here: PBMCs, sampled around atezolizumab (anti-PD-L1) treatment. Receptors were obtained from a man between 65 and 85 years old with urothelial cancer.

The chain recombines TRBV21-1 with TRBJ2-1; whether TRBD2, the table's D call, matches the DNA was not checked. TRBV21-1 is a pseudogene segment. The CDR3 length is 15 residues. The CDR3 sequence is CASSKEGTSYNEQFF. The CDR3 bases are TGTGCCAGCAGCAAAGAGGGGACTAGTTACAATGAGCAGTTCTTC.

CDR3 in amino acids: CASSRGQGVETQYF. The CDR3 nucleotides read TGTGCCAGCAGCCGCGGACAGGGAGTAGAGACCCAGTACTTC. The chain recombines TRBV5-5 with TRBJ2-5; 8 bases line up with TRBD1. The CDR3 totals 14 residues. V dropped 4 bases and J dropped 4; count of bases not matched to a gene: 6. Looked up from germline, CDR1 is SGHKS and CDR2 is YYEKEE (reference sequence).

The V and J genes are TRBV5-1 and TRBJ2-7, with 7 bases lining up with TRBD2. Trimming at V came to 0 bases and at J to 0 bases, leaving 6 bases not matched to a gene. Germline values: CDR1 SGHRS, CDR2 YFSETQ. This CDR3 region has 16 residues. The CDR3 reads CASSLAGGEVSYEQYF. The CDR3 nucleotides read TGCGCCAGCAGCTTGGCTGGGGGGGAGGTCTCCTACGAGCAGTACTTC.

The V call is TRBV7-9, the J call TRBJ1-1; D is possibly TRBD1 (5 bases). The germline gives CDR1 SEHNR, CDR2 FQNEAQ (reference sequence). Trimming stripped 4 bases from V and 2 bases from J, with 8 bases between. This CDR3 comprises 13 residues. This CDR3 reads CASSSQGNTEAFF. CDR3 nucleotide sequence: TGTGCCAGCAGCTCTCAGGGAAACACTGAAGCTTTCTTT.

This chain's CDR3 is CASSQDPGRGMDTQYF. The CDR3 coding sequence is TGCGCCAGCAGCCAAGATCCCGGCAGGGGGATGGATACGCAGTATTTT. The chain couples TRBV4-1 to TRBJ2-3, with 7 bases that match TRBD1. The CDR3 covers 16 residues. V lost 0 bases, J lost 6 bases, and 9 bases stayed unmatched. Germline loops: CDR1 MGHRA, CDR2 YSYEKL.

V gene TRBV18 combines with J gene TRBJ1-1; 7 positions agree with TRBD1. With 4 bases clipped from V and 4 bases from J, the junction kept 12 bases outside the gene matches. The CDR3 consists of 16 residues. Germline V gives CDR1 KGHSH, CDR2 LQKENI. CDR3 loop: CASSRAISGGGTEAFF. The CDR3 bases are TGTGCCAGCTCACGTGCTATATCAGGGGGAGGCACTGAAGCTTTCTTT. The full variable domain, its missing parts supplied by reference TRBV18 and TRBJ1-1, is NAGVMQNPRHLVRRRGQEARLRCSPMKGHSHVYWYRQLPEEGLKFMVYLQKENIIDESGMPKERFSAEFPKEGPSILRIQQVVRGDSAAYFCASSRAISGGGTEAFFGQGTRLTVV.

This clone has only a few counts. The same CDR3 arises from other DNA sequences in this sample as well. CDR3 region: CASSARGGGNTIYF. The CDR3, as DNA: TGTGCCAGCAGTGCGCGAGGAGGTGGAAACACCATATATTTT. The genes are TRBV9 and TRBJ1-3; D call uncertain. This CDR3 spans 14 amino acids. The germline CDR1 and CDR2 sequences are SGDLS and YYNGEE. The germline V and J ends were trimmed by 5 bases and 3 bases, with 12 bases remaining between them.

The chain has TRBV7-9 and TRBJ2-7; D may be TRBD1 (5 bases). V dropped 0 bases and J dropped 7 bases, with 10 bases sitting between them. Germline CDR1 and CDR2: SEHNR and FQNEAQ (reference sequence). CDR3 length equals 13 residues. Here the CDR3 DNA reads TGTGCCAGCAGCTTAGCCCAGGGTGGAGAGCAGTACTTC. It specifies CASSLAQGGEQYF.

The chain links TRBV29-1 to TRBJ1-1; D is unclear. CDR1 and CDR2 (germline): SQVTM, ANQGSEA. The CDR3 contains 12 residues. Between the trimmed V and J ends, which lost 4 bases and 3 bases, there was a span of 9 bases. This chain's CDR3 is CSVGEADTEAFF. The CDR3 coding sequence is TGCAGCGTTGGGGAGGCTGACACTGAAGCTTTCTTT.

The chain combines TRBV7-9 with TRBJ2-3; D uncertain. V gave up 5 bases and J gave up 0 bases, with 9 bases separating them. CDR1 and CDR2 (germline): SEHNR, FQNEAQ (reference sequence). This CDR3 spans 14 amino acids. The CDR3 region has the DNA TGTGCCAGCAGCCTACTATCTAGCACAGATACGCAGTATTTT. Translated: CASSLLSSTDTQYF.

In its sample, this clone was seen once. This chain connects TRBV20-1 to TRBJ2-7; a possible D gene is TRBD1 (6 bases). Germline V gene sequence: CDR1 DFQATT, CDR2 SNEGSKA (reference sequence). The CDR3 is 11 amino acids. Trimming removed 5 bases at V and 4 bases at J, with 9 bases between. The DNA for the CDR3 is TGCAGTGCTGGTGGGACATACGAGCAGTACTTC. This gives the protein CSAGGTYEQYF.

V is TRBV27 and J is TRBJ2-1; possible D gene TRBD2, 6 bases. The ends were cut back, 2 bases at V and 7 bases at J, with 15 bases in the middle. The CDR3 loop spans 15 amino acids. Germline V CDR1 and CDR2: MNHEY, SMNVEV (reference sequence). The CDR3 sequence: CASSLIGRGFNEQFF. CDR3 in DNA: TGTGCCAGCAGTTTAATCGGGAGAGGGTTTAATGAGCAGTTCTTC.

This clone was observed once. The chain combines TRBV19 with TRBJ1-5; 10 nucleotides agree with TRBD1. CDR1 is LNHDA, CDR2 SQIVND, per germline (reference sequence). V was pared by 5 bases and J by 2 bases, with 18 bases of the junction left unmatched. The CDR3 spans 20 residues. DNA of the CDR3: TGTGCCAGTAGTCAGGGTTACTCCGGGACAGGGGTGGTGCGCAATCAGCCCCAGCATTTT. Protein: CASSQGYSGTGVVRNQPQHF. Full variable domain (rest looked up from reference TRBV19 and TRBJ1-5): DGGITQSPKYLFRKEGQNVTLSCEQNLNHDAMYWYRQDPGQGLRLIYYSQIVNDFQKGDIAEGYSVSREKKESFPLTVTSAQKNPTAFYLCASSQGYSGTGVVRNQPQHFGDGTRLSIL.

The rearrangement joins TRBV30 to TRBJ2-7; a possible D gene is TRBD2 (6 bases). Trimming removed 3 bases at V and 0 bases at J, with 9 bases between. The CDR3 extends over 13 amino acids. CDR1 and CDR2 from the germline V gene are GTSNPN and SVGIG (reference sequence). The CDR3 DNA is TGTGCCTGGAGAGGGCGGGGCTCCTACGAGCAGTACTTC. Protein: CAWRGRGSYEQYF.

V and J are TRBV29-1 and TRBJ2-5, with a possible D match to TRBD1 (6 bases). The CDR3 has 13 residues. The germline V and J ends were trimmed by 6 bases and 2 bases, with 13 bases remaining between them. The germline V gene encodes CDR1 SQVTM and CDR2 ANQGSEA. In nucleotides, the CDR3 is TGCAGCGTGTACTCGACAGGACAAGAGACCCAGTACTTC. It specifies CSVYSTGQETQYF.

The rearrangement uses TRBV6-5 and TRBJ1-5, with TRBD1 identical over 11 bases. V lost 6 bases, J lost 6 bases, and 7 bases stayed unmatched. CDR1 MNHEY and CDR2 SVGAGI come from the germline V gene. This CDR3 spans 15 amino acids. The CDR3 spells CASSPGQGVSQPQHF. The CDR3 DNA sequence: TGTGCCAGCAGCCCGGGACAGGGGGTAAGTCAGCCCCAGCATTTT.

This rearrangement joins TRBV5-1 to TRBJ2-1; 10 nucleotides agree with TRBD1. Germline loops: CDR1 SGHRS, CDR2 YFSETQ. The CDR3 totals 15 residues. Trimming at V came to 4 bases and at J to 10 bases, leaving 11 bases not matched to a gene. CDR3 region: CASSRQGADQGEQFF. The CDR3 coding sequence is TGCGCCAGCAGCCGACAGGGGGCGGACCAGGGGGAGCAGTTCTTC.

This clone was counted only a few times. The chain couples TRBV7-6 to TRBJ1-4; tentatively, D is TRBD1 (6 bases). CDR1 SGHVS and CDR2 FNYEAQ come from the germline V gene. Trimming took 4 bases from V and 7 from J, leaving 19 bases between them. The CDR3 extends over 16 amino acids. Here the CDR3 reads CASSSGYGGRGEKLFF. The CDR3 DNA reads as TGTGCCAGCAGCTCCGGGTACGGGGGGCGCGGTGAAAAACTGTTTTTT.

A few counts support this clone. The V and J genes are TRBV9 and TRBJ2-3, with 8 positions matching TRBD1. V shed 4 bases, J shed 2 bases, and the junction held 12 bases outside the gene matches. Per the germline V gene, CDR1 is SGDLS and CDR2 is YYNGEE. The CDR3 totals 17 residues. The chain's CDR3 is CASSIRDRRSSTDTQYF. The CDR3 DNA reads TGTGCCAGCAGCATTCGGGACAGGAGGTCCTCCACAGATACGCAGTATTTT.

The genes are TRBV25-1 and TRBJ2-7; the D gene is possibly TRBD2 (5 bases). The germline V and J ends were trimmed by 4 bases and 0 bases, with 13 bases remaining between them. The CDR3 covers 15 residues. Germline V gene data show CDR1 as MGHDK and CDR2 as SYGVNS. CDR3 residues: CASSGTLGSSYEQYF. The CDR3 region has the DNA TGTGCCAGCAGTGGTACATTAGGGAGCTCCTACGAGCAGTACTTC.

V is TRBV19 and J is TRBJ2-7; TRBD1 matches 8 bases. CDR3 length: 15 amino acids. With 1 base clipped from V and 4 bases from J, the junction kept 6 bases outside the gene matches. The V gene's germline CDR1 is LNHDA and CDR2 SQIVND (reference sequence). The CDR3 is CASSIAPGGSYEQYF. The CDR3 nucleotides are TGTGCCAGTAGTATAGCCCCAGGGGGCTCATACGAGCAGTACTTC.

The chain carries TRBV27 and TRBJ2-7, with 7 nucleotides matching TRBD1. Germline V CDR1 and CDR2: MNHEY, SMNVEV (reference sequence). This CDR3 comprises 15 residues. V was pared by 5 bases and J by 0 bases, with 7 bases of the junction left unmatched. This chain's CDR3 is CASSPSGTVSYEQYF. The CDR3 DNA follows: TGTGCCAGCAGTCCATCCGGGACAGTCTCCTACGAGCAGTACTTC.

The chain is built from TRBV6-1 and TRBJ1-5; no clear D. The CDR3 totals 13 residues. Trimming removed 1 base at V and 6 bases at J, with 7 bases between. CDR1 MNHNS and CDR2 SASEGT come from the germline V gene. The CDR3 coding sequence is TGTGCCAGCAGTGAAGGGAGGGTTCAGCCCCAGCATTTT. Translating it yields CASSEGRVQPQHF.

The chain combines TRBV5-6 with TRBJ2-4, with D possibly matching TRBD2 (6 bases). Per the germline V gene, CDR1 is SGHDT and CDR2 is YYEEEE. V gave up 5 bases and J gave up 9 bases, with 12 bases separating them. The length of the CDR3 is 12 residues. CDR3 sequence: CASSSGLTIQYF. In DNA, the CDR3 is TGTGCCAGCAGTTCGGGACTGACCATTCAGTACTTC.

The gene calls are TRBV19 and TRBJ1-4; D remains ambiguous. The CDR3 is 16 amino acids. Germline loops: CDR1 LNHDA, CDR2 SQIVND (reference sequence). V was shortened by 5 bases and J by 2 bases, with 15 bases between the two germline ends. In DNA, the CDR3 is TGTGCCAGTAGTGTAACCGCAAGGAGTACTAATGAAAAACTGTTTTTT. It specifies CASSVTARSTNEKLFF.

This chain joins TRBV30 and TRBJ1-3; TRBD1 matches at 8 bases. The CDR3 consists of 16 residues. Per germline, CDR1 GTSNPN and CDR2 SVGIG (reference sequence). With V trimmed by 4 bases and J by 2 bases, 10 bases remained unmatched. CDR3 DNA: TGTGCCTGGACACGACAGGGGACAGTGACTGGAAACACCATATATTTT. This sequence encodes CAWTRQGTVTGNTIYF.

This rearrangement joins TRBV7-9 to TRBJ2-1; D is undetermined. CDR1 and CDR2 from the germline V gene are SEHNR and FQNEAQ (reference sequence). CDR3 size: 11 residues. Trimming pared 5 bases from V and 12 bases from J, leaving 11 bases between. The CDR3 DNA reads as TGTGCCAGCAGCCCATCTAGGTCGCAGTTCTTC. Amino acid sequence: CASSPSRSQFF.

The V and J genes are TRBV11-2 and TRBJ1-2; D is unresolved. The CDR3 sequence is 15 residues long. Germline values: CDR1 SGHAT, CDR2 FQNNGV. Trimming took 1 base from V and 3 from J, leaving 12 bases between them. The CDR3 sequence: CASSLGPRRDYGYTF. CDR3 coding DNA: TGTGCCAGCAGCTTAGGTCCCCGAAGAGACTATGGCTACACCTTC.

This chain joins TRBV10-2 and TRBJ2-1; 8 bases agree with TRBD1. CDR3 size: 13 residues. CDR1 and CDR2 from the germline V gene are WSHSY and SAAADI. V lost 7 bases and J lost 6; bases outside the gene matches: 5. The CDR3 region has the DNA TGCGCCAGCACGGGACAGGAAATCAATGAGCAGTTCTTC. The encoded protein is CASTGQEINEQFF.

The genes are TRBV29-1 and TRBJ2-1; D not certain. The CDR3 spans 13 residues. V dropped 4 bases and J dropped 6 bases, with 13 bases sitting between them. Germline V gene sequence: CDR1 SQVTM, CDR2 ANQGSEA. The CDR3 spells CSVVASLRNEQFF. The CDR3 DNA follows: TGCAGCGTTGTAGCTAGTCTGCGCAATGAGCAGTTCTTC.

The V and J genes are TRBV28 and TRBJ2-3; no firm D call. With 6 bases removed from V and 2 bases from J, the gap between germline ends came to 21 bases. The germline V gene encodes CDR1 MDHEN and CDR2 SYDVKM. The length of the CDR3 is 17 residues. CDR3 nucleotides: TGTGCCAGCAGCCCTCCTCCTGCGGTCCCATACACAGATACGCAGTATTTT. It is translated as CASSPPPAVPYTDTQYF.